Described below is a single T cell receptor (beta chain) sequence and its context. CDR3 length: 14 amino acids. Germline CDR1 and CDR2: SGHRS and YFSETQ. With 2 bases clipped from V and 8 bases from J, the junction kept 6 bases outside the gene matches. The method was immunoSEQ multiplex PCR; TCRdb's version includes in-frame clones alone and lacks a portion of them. Among roughly 40,000 clones listed, over 85% were seen once. The data originate from a study of T cell changes during pregnancy in multiple sclerosis. This TCR was recovered from a female donor with multiple sclerosis, enrolled in a pregnancy study. This specimen was peripheral blood, taken before pregnancy. The genes are TRBV5-1 and TRBJ1-4; 7 nucleotides match TRBD1. The CDR3 sequence is CASSFDRVEEKLFF. The DNA of the CDR3 is TGCGCCAGCAGCTTCGACAGGGTGGAGGAAAAACTGTTTTTT.